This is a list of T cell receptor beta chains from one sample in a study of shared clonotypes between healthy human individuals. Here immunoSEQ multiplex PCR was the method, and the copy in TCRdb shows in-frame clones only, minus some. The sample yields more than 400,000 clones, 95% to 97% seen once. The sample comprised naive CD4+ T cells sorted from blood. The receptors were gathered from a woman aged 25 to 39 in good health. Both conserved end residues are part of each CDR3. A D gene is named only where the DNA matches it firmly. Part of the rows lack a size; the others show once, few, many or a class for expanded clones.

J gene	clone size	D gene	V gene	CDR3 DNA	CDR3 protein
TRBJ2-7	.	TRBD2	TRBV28	TGTGCCAGCAGTCCCCCTAGCGGGAGGCCCTACGAGCAGTACTTC	CASSPPSGRPYEQYF
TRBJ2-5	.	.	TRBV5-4	TGTGCCAGCAGCTGGGCAGGGGAGGCGGAGACCCAGTACTTC	CASSWAGEAETQYF
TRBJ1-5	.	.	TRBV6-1	TGTGCCAGCATCATAGGGACCGAGGGCAATCAGCCCCAGCATTTT	CASIIGTEGNQPQHF
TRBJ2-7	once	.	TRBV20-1	TGCAGTGCTTACAGGGATGAGCAGTACTTC	CSAYRDEQYF
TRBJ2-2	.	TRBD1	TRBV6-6	TGTGCCAGCAGTTACCCCGGACAGGGTGTGACCGGGGAGCTGTTTTTT	CASSYPGQGVTGELFF
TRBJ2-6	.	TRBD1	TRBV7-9	TGTGCCAGCAGTCAGACAGGGACCATCTCTGGGGCCAACGTCCTGACTTTC	CASSQTGTISGANVLTF
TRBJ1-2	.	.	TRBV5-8	TGTGCCAGCAAGCCACGGGTACGTCGGGACGGAAGATTTGGCTATGGCTACACCTTC	CASKPRVRRDGRFGYGYTF
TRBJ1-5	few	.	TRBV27	TGTGCCAGCAGTTTAGAAGATAATCAGCCCCAGCATTTT	CASSLEDNQPQHF
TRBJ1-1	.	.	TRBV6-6	TGTGCCAGCAGTTATAAGCCAGGGACGAACACTGAAGCTTTCTTT	CASSYKPGTNTEAFF
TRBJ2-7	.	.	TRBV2	TGTGCCAGCAGTGATGAACAGGGTCTCATCTACGAGCAGTACTTC	CASSDEQGLIYEQYF
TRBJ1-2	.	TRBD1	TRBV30	TGTGCCTGGAATCTCCAGGGGGATGGCTACACCTTC	CAWNLQGDGYTF